This T cell receptor (beta chain) was retrieved from a study of blood T cells in healthy people across ages. PCR was performed a second time for about 7 to 12 cycles using a sample-barcoded 5' primer and a J-beta primer mix. TCRdb ran MiXCR on the 5' RACE reads and lists one entry per CDR3 protein. Among some 1 million distinct CDR3 sequences, 35% to 55% were seen once, and the ten largest hold under 20%. With V trimmed by 6 bases and J by 8 bases, 15 bases remained unmatched. CDR1 DFQATT and CDR2 SNEGSKA come from the germline V gene (reference sequence). The CDR3 runs to 15 residues. Sequencing used blood. The V call is TRBV20-1, the J call TRBJ2-2; 7 bases agree with TRBD2. The TCR was taken from a woman aged 60-70 years in good health. The CDR3 nucleotides read TGCAGTGCACGGACGGGGGGAGTGAGTTCGGGGGAGCTGTTTTTT. It codes for CSARTGGVSSGELFF.